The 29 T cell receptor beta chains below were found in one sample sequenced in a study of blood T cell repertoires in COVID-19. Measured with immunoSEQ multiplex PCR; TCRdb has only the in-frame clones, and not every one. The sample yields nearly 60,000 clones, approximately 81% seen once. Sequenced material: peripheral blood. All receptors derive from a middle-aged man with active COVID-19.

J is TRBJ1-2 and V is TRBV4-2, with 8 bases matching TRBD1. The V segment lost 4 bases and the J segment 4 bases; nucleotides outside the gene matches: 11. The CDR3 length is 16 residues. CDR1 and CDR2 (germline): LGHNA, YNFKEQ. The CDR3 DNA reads TGTGCCAGCAGCCCGGACCCAGGGGGCGATTTCTATGGCTACACCTTC. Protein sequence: CASSPDPGGDFYGYTF.

The DNA of the CDR3 is TGTGCCAGCAGGCTCGGAGGCCTGGAAGCCTACGAGCAGTACTTC. Its protein is CASRLGGLEAYEQYF. This chain links TRBV5-8 with TRBJ2-7; tentative D call: TRBD2 (5 bases). The CDR3 sequence is 15 residues long. Germline V gives CDR1 SGHTS, CDR2 YDEGEE. The V end was cut by 5 bases, the J end by 2 bases, with 17 bases between. Looking up the rest from reference TRBV5-8 and TRBJ2-7 gives the full variable domain: EAGVTQSPTHLIKTRGQQATLRCSPISGHTSVYWYQQALGLGLQFLLWYDEGEERNRGNFPPRFSGRQFPNYSSELNVNALELEDSALYLCASRLGGLEAYEQYFGPGTRLTVT.

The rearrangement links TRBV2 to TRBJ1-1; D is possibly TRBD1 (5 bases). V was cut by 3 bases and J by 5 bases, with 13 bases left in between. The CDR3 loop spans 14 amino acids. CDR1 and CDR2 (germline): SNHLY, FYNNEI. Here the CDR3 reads CASSDQGGWTEAFF. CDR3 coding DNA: TGTGCCAGCAGTGATCAGGGTGGATGGACTGAAGCTTTCTTT.

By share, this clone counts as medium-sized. The CDR3 here is CASSWDRDRCTF. CDR3 in DNA: TGTGCCAGCAGCTGGGACCGGGACAGATGCACCTTC. The chain uses TRBV5-6 and TRBJ1-2; TRBD1 agrees at 7 bases. J gave up 13 bases and V 3 bases, and 9 bases lay outside the gene matches. CDR3 size: 12 residues. Germline V gene lookup returns CDR1 SGHDT and CDR2 YYEEEE.

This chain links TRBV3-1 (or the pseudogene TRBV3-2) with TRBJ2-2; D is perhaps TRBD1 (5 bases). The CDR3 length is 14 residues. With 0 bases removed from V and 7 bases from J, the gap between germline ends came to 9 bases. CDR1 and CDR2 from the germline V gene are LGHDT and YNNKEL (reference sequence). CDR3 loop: CASSQDRQGGELFF. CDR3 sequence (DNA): TGTGCCAGCAGCCAAGATCGTCAGGGCGGGGAGCTGTTTTTT.

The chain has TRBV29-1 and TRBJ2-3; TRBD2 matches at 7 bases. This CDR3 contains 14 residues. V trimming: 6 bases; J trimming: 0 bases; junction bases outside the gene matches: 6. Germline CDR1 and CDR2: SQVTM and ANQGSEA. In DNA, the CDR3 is TGCAGCGTCCTCCCTAGCGGTAGCACAGATACGCAGTATTTT. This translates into CSVLPSGSTDTQYF.

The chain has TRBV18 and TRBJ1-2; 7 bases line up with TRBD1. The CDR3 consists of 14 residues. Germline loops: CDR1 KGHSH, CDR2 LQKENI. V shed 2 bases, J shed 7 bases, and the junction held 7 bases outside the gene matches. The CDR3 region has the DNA TGTGCCAGCTCACCAAATACAGGGGAAAGTGGCTACACCTTC. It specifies CASSPNTGESGYTF.

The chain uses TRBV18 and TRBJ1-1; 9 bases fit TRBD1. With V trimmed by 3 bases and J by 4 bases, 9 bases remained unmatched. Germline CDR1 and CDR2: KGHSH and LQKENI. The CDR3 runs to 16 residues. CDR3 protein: CASSPQQGALGTEAFF. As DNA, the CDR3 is TGTGCCAGCTCACCGCAACAGGGGGCGTTGGGCACTGAAGCTTTCTTT.

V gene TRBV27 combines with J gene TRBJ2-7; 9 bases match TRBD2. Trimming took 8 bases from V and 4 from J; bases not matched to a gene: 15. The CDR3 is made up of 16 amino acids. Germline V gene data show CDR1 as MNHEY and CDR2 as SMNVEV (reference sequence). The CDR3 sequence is CASSPRASGTKYEQYF. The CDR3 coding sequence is TGTGCCAGCTCCCCGAGGGCTAGCGGGACGAAATACGAGCAGTACTTC.

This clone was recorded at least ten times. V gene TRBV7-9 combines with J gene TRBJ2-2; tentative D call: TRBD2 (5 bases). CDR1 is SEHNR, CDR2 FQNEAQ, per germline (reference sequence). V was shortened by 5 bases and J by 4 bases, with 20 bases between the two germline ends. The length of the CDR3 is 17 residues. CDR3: CASSPGGSIGSTGELFF. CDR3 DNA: TGTGCCAGCAGCCCCGGCGGAAGCATAGGGAGCACCGGGGAGCTGTTTTTT. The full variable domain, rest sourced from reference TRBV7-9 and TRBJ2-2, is DTGVSQNPRHKITKRGQNVTFRCDPISEHNRLYWYRQTLGQGPEFLTYFQNEAQLEKSRLLSDRFSAERPKGSFSTLEIQRTEQGDSAMYLCASSPGGSIGSTGELFFGEGSRLTVL.

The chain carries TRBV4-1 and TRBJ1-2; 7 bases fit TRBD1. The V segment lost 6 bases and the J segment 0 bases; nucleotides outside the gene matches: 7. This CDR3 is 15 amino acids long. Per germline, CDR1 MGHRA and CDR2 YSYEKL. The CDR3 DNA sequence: TGCGCCAGCAGAATGACAGGGTTTACTAACTATGGCTACACCTTC. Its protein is CASRMTGFTNYGYTF.

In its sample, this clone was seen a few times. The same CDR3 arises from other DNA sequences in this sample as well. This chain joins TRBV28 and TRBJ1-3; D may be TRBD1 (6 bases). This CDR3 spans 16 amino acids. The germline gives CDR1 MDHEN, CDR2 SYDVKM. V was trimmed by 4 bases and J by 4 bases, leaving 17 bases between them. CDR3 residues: CASSSPGDEGGNTIYF. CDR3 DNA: TGTGCCAGCAGTTCACCAGGGGACGAAGGGGGAAACACCATATATTTT.

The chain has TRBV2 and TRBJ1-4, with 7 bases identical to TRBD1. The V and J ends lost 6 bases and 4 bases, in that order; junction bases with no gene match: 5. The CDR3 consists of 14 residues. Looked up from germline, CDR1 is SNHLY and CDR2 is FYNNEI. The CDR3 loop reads CASRGTAYNEKLFF. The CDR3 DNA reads TGTGCCAGCAGGGGGACAGCTTATAATGAAAAACTGTTTTTT.

CDR3 nucleotides: TGTGCCAGCAGCGTAGGCTTTAGGAGCGATGAGCAGTTCTTC. This gives the protein CASSVGFRSDEQFF. The rearrangement joins TRBV9 to TRBJ2-1; D is unclear. V was pared by 0 bases and J by 8 bases, with 12 bases between. The CDR3 contains 14 residues. Germline CDR1 SGDLS, CDR2 YYNGEE.

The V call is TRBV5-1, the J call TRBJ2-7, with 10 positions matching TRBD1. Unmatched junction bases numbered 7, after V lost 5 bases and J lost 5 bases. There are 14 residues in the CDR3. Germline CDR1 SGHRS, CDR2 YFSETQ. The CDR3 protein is CASSWGTGEDEQYF. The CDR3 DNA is TGCGCCAGCAGTTGGGGGACAGGGGAAGACGAGCAGTACTTC.

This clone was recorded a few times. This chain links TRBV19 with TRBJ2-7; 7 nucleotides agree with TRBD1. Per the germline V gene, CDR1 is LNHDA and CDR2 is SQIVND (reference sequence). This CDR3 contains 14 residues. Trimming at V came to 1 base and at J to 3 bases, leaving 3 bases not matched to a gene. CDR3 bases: TGTGCCAGTAGTATAGGCGGACAGGTCTACGAGCAGTACTTC. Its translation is CASSIGGQVYEQYF.

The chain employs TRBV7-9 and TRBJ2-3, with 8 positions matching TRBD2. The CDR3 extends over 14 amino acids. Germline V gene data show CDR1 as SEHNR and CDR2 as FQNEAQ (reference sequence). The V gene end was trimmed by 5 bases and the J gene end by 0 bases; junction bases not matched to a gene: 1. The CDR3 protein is CASSQRGSTDTQYF. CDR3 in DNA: TGTGCCAGCAGCCAGCGGGGGAGCACAGATACGCAGTATTTT.

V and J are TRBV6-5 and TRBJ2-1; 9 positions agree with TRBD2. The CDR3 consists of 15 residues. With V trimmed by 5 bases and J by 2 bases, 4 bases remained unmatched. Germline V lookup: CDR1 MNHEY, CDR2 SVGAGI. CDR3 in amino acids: CASSQTSGTYNEQFF. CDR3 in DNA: TGTGCCAGCAGTCAGACTAGCGGAACCTACAATGAGCAGTTCTTC.

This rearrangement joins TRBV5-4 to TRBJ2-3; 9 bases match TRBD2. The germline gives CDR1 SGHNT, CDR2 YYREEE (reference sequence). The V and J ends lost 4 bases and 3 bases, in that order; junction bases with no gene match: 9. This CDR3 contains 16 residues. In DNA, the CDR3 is TGTGCCAGCAGCAGTAAAGCGGGAGGTGGGACAGATACGCAGTATTTT. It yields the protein CASSSKAGGGTDTQYF.

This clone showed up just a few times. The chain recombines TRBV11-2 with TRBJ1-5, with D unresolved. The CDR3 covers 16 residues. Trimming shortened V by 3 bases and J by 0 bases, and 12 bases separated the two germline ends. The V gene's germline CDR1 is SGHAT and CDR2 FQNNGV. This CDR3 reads CASSFGPQNSNQPQHF. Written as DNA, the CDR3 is TGTGCCAGCAGCTTCGGCCCACAGAATAGCAATCAGCCCCAGCATTTT. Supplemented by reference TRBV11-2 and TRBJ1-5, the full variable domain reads EAGVAQSPRYKIIEKRQSVAFWCNPISGHATLYWYQQILGQGPKLLIQFQNNGVVDDSQLPKDRFSAERLKGVDSTLKIQPAKLEDSAVYLCASSFGPQNSNQPQHFGDGTRLSIL.

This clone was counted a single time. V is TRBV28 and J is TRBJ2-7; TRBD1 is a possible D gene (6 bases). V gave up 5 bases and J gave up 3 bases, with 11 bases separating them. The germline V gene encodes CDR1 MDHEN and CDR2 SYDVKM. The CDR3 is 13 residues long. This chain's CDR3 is CASSRDTYYEQYF. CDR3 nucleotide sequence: TGTGCCAGCAGTCGGGACACTTACTACGAGCAGTACTTC.

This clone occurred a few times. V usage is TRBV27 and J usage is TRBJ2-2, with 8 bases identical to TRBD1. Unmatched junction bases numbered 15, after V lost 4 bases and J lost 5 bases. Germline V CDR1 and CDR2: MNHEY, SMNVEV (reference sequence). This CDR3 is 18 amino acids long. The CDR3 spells CASSSHGQGAGRTGELFF. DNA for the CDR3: TGTGCCAGCAGTTCCCATGGGCAGGGGGCTGGTCGGACCGGGGAGCTGTTTTTT.

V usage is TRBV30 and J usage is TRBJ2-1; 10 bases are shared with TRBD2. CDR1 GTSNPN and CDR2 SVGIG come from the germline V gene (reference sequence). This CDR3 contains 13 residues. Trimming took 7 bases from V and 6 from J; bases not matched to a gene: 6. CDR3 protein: CASSGRPGNEQFF. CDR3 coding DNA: TGTGCCTCTAGCGGGAGACCTGGCAATGAGCAGTTCTTC.

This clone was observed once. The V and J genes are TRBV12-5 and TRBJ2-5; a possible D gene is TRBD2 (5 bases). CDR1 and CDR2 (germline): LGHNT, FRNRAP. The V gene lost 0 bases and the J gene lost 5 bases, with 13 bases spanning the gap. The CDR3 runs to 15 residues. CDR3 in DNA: TGTGCTAGTGGTTTGGTACAGAGGGTGTCGGAGACCCAGTACTTC. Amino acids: CASGLVQRVSETQYF.

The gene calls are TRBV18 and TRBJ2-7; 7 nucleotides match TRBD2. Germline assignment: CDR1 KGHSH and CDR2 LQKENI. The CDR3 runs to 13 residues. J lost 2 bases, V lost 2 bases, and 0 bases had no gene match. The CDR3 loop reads CASSPSGAYEQYF. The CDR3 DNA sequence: TGTGCCAGCTCACCAAGCGGGGCCTACGAGCAGTACTTC.

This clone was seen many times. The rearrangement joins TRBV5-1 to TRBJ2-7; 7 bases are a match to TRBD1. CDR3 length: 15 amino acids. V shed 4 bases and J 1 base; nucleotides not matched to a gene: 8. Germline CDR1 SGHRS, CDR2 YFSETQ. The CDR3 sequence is CASSVRGGASYEQYF. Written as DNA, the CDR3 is TGCGCCAGCAGCGTGCGAGGGGGCGCATCCTACGAGCAGTACTTC.

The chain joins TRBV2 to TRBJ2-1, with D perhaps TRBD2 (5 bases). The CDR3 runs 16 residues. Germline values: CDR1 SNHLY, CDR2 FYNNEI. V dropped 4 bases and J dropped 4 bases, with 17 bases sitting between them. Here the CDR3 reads CASSVTPAGEYNEQFF. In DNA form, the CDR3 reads TGTGCCAGCAGTGTTACGCCCGCCGGGGAATACAATGAGCAGTTCTTC.

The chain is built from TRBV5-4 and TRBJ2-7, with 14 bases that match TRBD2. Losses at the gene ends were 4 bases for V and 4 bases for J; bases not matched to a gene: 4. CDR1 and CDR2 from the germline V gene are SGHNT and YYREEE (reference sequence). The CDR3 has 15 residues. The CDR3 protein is CASSPRTSGRYEQYF. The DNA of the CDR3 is TGTGCCAGCAGCCCTCGGACTAGCGGGAGGTACGAGCAGTACTTC.

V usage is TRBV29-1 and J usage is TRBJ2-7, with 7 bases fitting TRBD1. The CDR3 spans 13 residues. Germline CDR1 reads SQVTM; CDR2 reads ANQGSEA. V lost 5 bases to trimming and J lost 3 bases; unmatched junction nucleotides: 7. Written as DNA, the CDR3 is TGCAGCGTTCATTGGACAGGCAACTACGAGCAGTACTTC. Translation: CSVHWTGNYEQYF.